A selection of T cell receptor beta chains follows, all from one sample in a study of cytomegalovirus exposure and HLA in healthy donors. Using immunoSEQ multiplex PCR, the repertoire was profiled, and TCRdb retains in-frame clones only, with some absent. The sample contains 190,000 or so clones, 75% to 85% of which appear only once. The sample consisted of PBMCs. These receptors were obtained from a boy younger than 18 in good health and CMV-seronegative. Each CDR3 is given with its conserved first and last residue. A D gene is named only where the DNA matches it firmly. Some rows have no size entry. The others give once, few or many, or a class for an expanded clone.

. . TRBJ2-2 TRBV7-2 CASSRRLGAGAGELFF TGTGCCAGCAGCCGCCGACTAGGTGCTGGTGCCGGGGAGCTGTTTTTT
. . TRBJ2-5 TRBV7-2 CASSSTQETQYF TGTGCCAGCAGCTCGACTCAAGAGACCCAGTACTTC
. once TRBJ2-5 TRBV7-6 CASSVVPGVQETQYF TGTGCCAGCAGCGTCGTCCCAGGGGTCCAAGAGACCCAGTACTTC
TRBD1 . TRBJ1-2 TRBV6-6 CASRDRPLGYGYTF TGTGCCAGCAGGGACAGGCCCCTGGGCTATGGCTACACCTTC
. . TRBJ1-2 TRBV19 CASSDPKRDIRRVDYGYTF TGTGCCAGTAGTGATCCTAAAAGGGACATCCGACGAGTCGACTATGGCTACACCTTC
. . TRBJ2-7 TRBV19 CASSKGAYEQYF TGTGCCAGTAGTAAGGGGGCCTACGAGCAGTACTTC
. . TRBJ2-3 TRBV5-6 CASSLGFQTTDTQYF TGTGCCAGCAGCTTGGGGTTTCAGACAACAGATACGCAGTATTTT
TRBD1 . TRBJ1-1 TRBV7-2 CASRPTGVNTEAFF TGTGCCAGCAGGCCGACAGGGGTGAACACTGAAGCTTTCTTT
. . TRBJ1-5 TRBV6-5 CASSYSIYQPQHF TGTGCCAGCAGTTACTCTATCTACCAGCCCCAGCATTTT
. . TRBJ1-1 TRBV2 CASSDTRVNTEAFF TGTGCCAGCAGTGATACTCGGGTGAACACTGAAGCTTTCTTT
. . TRBJ1-2 TRBV5-6 CASSSYTGYGYTF TGTGCCAGCAGCTCTTACACGGGCTATGGCTACACCTTC
. . TRBJ1-2 TRBV30 CAWGRVNYGYTF TGTGCCTGGGGGCGAGTTAACTATGGCTACACCTTC
. . TRBJ2-7 TRBV5-6 CASSPGQSYEQYF TGTGCCAGCAGCCCTGGACAGAGCTACGAGCAGTACTTC
. . TRBJ2-5 TRBV9 CASSPEGPETQYF TGTGCCAGCAGCCCGGAGGGCCCAGAGACCCAGTACTTC
. . TRBJ1-2 TRBV11-1 CASSPQTENYGYTF TGTGCCAGCAGCCCTCAGACAGAGAACTATGGCTACACCTTC
TRBD2 . TRBJ2-1 TRBV12-5 CASGMPGLAGGHEQFF TGTGCTAGTGGAATGCCGGGACTAGCGGGAGGTCATGAGCAGTTCTTC
. . TRBJ1-1 TRBV11-3 CASSLQPGENTEAFF TGTGCCAGCAGCTTACAACCGGGAGAGAACACTGAAGCTTTCTTT
. once TRBJ2-1 TRBV4-1 CASSQEGANRQFF TGCGCCAGCAGCCAAGAAGGGGCGAACCGACAGTTCTTC
TRBD1 . TRBJ1-2 TRBV4-1 CASSRQGSNYGYTF TGCGCCAGCAGCCGACAGGGATCTAACTATGGCTACACCTTC
TRBD1 once TRBJ1-1 TRBV5-5 CASSRGTGEAFF TGTGCCAGCAGTCGGGGGACAGGCGAAGCTTTCTTT
TRBD2 . TRBJ2-1 TRBV9 CASSVSGQGGWRNEQFF TGTGCCAGCAGCGTAAGCGGGCAGGGAGGGTGGCGCAATGAGCAGTTCTTC
. . TRBJ2-1 TRBV6-5 CASSLKDRNTYNEQFF TGTGCCAGCAGTTTGAAAGACAGGAACACCTACAATGAGCAGTTCTTC
TRBD2 . TRBJ2-7 TRBV14 CASSQGILGGGLYEQYF TGTGCCAGCAGCCAAGGCATTTTGGGGGGGGGACTCTACGAGCAGTACTTC
. few TRBJ1-2 TRBV30 CAWSVTGRVHGYTF TGTGCCTGGAGTGTAACAGGGCGGGTGCATGGCTACACCTTC